This T cell receptor (beta chain) derives from a study of shared clonotypes between healthy human individuals. General observations from the study: Blood was the sole source, and tissue repertoires probably differ.

At the deep level, the assay was run. Each unsorted PBMC replicate got 300 ng genomic DNA, roughly 30,000 genomes. Only in-frame clones appear in the TCRdb table, and some are missing; sequencing was by immunoSEQ multiplex PCR. The sample includes hundreds of thousands of clones, roughly three quarters of them seen just once. All the donors were Caucasian adults who lived in Nashville, Tennessee. Germline V gene lookup returns CDR1 LGHNA and CDR2 YSLEER. Unmatched junction bases numbered 12, after V lost 1 base and J lost 7 bases. CDR3 length: 17 amino acids. About this clone itself: Its antigen remains unidentified.

This rearrangement joins TRBV4-3 to TRBJ2-1, with 8 bases lining up with TRBD2. This TCR came from a woman aged 40-49 years in good health. Some clones in this sample may be carry-over from other donors' samples. Sequencing used PBMCs. The CDR3 here is CASSQGALGRAKNEQFF. The CDR3 nucleotides read TGCGCCAGCAGCCAAGGTGCTCTCGGGAGGGCTAAAAATGAGCAGTTCTTC.